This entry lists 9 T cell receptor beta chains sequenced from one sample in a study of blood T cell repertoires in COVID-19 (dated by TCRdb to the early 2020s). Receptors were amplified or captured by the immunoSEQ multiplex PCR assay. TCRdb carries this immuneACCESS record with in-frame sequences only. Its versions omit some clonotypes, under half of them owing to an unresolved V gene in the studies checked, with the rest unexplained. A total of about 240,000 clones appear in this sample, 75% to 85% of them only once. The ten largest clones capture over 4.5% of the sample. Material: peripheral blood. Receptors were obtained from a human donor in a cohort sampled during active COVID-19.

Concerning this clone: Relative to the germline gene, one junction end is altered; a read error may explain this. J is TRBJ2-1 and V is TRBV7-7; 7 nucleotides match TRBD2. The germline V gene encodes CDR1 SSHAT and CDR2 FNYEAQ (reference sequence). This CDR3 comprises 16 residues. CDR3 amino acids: CASSLGRGVGYNEQFF. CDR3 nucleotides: TGTGCTAGCAGCTTAGGACGGGGGGTTGGGTACAATGAGCAGTTCTTC.

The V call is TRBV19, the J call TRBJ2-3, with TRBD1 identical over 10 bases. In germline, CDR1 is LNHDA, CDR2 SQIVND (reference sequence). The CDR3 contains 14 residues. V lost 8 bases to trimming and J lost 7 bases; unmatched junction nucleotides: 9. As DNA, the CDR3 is TGTGCCAGTCAAGGACAGGGGGACCTAAATACGCAGTATTTT. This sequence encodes CASQGQGDLNTQYF. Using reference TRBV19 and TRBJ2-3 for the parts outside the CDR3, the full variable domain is DGGITQSPKYLFRKEGQNVTLSCEQNLNHDAMYWYRQDPGQGLRLIYYSQIVNDFQKGDIAEGYSVSREKKESFPLTVTSAQKNPTAFYLCASQGQGDLNTQYFGPGTRLTVL.

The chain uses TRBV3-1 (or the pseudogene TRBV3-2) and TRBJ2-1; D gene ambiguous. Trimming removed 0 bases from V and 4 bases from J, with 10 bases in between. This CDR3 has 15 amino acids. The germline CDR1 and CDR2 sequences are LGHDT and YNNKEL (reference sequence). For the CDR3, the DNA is TGTGCCAGCAGCCAAGATTCGGCCAGGTACAATGAGCAGTTCTTC. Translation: CASSQDSARYNEQFF.

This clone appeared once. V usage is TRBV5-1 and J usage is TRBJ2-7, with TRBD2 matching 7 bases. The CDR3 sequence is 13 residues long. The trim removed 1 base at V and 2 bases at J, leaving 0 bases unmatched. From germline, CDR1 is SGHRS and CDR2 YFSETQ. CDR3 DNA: TGCGCCAGCAGCTTGACTAGCGCCTACGAGCAGTACTTC. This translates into CASSLTSAYEQYF.

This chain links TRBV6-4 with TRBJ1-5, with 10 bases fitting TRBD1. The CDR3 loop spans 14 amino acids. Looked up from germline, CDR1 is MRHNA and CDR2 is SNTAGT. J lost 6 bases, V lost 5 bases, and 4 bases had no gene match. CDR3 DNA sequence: TGTGCCAGCAGTCCCGACAGGGGGCTTCAGCCCCAGCATTTT. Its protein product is CASSPDRGLQPQHF.

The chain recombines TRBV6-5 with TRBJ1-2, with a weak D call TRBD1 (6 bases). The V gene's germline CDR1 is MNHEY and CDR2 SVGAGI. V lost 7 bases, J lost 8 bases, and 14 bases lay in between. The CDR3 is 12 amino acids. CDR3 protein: CASTHGTLGYTF. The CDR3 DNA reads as TGTGCCAGCACCCACGGGACACTGGGCTACACCTTC.

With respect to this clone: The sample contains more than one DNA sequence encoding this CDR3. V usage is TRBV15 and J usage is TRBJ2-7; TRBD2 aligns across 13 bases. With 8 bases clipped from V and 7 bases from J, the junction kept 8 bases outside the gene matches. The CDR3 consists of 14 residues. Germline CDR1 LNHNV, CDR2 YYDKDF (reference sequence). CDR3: CATSLAGGPYEQYF. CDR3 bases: TGTGCCACCTCACTAGCGGGAGGGCCGTATGAGCAGTACTTC.

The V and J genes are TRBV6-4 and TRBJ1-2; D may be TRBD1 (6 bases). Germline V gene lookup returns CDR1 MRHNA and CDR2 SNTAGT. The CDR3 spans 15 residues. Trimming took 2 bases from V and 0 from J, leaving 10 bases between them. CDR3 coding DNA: TGTGCCAGCAGTGACGATCGACAGGCTAACTATGGCTACACCTTC. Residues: CASSDDRQANYGYTF.

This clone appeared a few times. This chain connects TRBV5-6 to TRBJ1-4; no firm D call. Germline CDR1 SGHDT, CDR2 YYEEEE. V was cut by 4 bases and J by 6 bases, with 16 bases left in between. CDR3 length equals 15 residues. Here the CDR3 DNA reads TGTGCCAGCAGCCCCGGACTCTTCGGCGATGAAAAACTGTTTTTT. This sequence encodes CASSPGLFGDEKLFF.